The source of this T cell receptor (beta chain) is a study of blood T cell repertoires in COVID-19. Study details: Researchers got acute and convalescent COVID-19 samples from the United States, Italy and Spain. PBMCs, B-cell-depleted T cells, or T cells provided the cDNA or gDNA that made up the material.

The CDR3 extends over 14 amino acids. CDR1 is SGHAT and CDR2 is FQNNGV in the germline V gene. The ends were cut back, 3 bases at V and 2 bases at J, with 11 bases in the middle. Authors' analysis steps: Reference gene primer amplification yielded estimated nucleated cell counts. The data were produced by immunoSEQ multiplex PCR, yet TCRdb's version contains in-frame clones alone and is incomplete. V and J calls and clone size come straight from that table; D and trimming were deduced from the DNA. The sample has over 150,000 clones, approximately 79% seen once. The V gene is TRBV11-2, the J gene TRBJ2-7; maybe TRBD1 (5 bases). This receptor was identified in a man aged 50-60 years who had recovered from COVID-19. The material sequenced was PBMCs or T cells enriched from blood (not recorded which). The CDR3 DNA is TGTGCCAGCAGCTTGGCAACAGGAGCCTACGAGCAGTACTTC. It is translated as CASSLATGAYEQYF.